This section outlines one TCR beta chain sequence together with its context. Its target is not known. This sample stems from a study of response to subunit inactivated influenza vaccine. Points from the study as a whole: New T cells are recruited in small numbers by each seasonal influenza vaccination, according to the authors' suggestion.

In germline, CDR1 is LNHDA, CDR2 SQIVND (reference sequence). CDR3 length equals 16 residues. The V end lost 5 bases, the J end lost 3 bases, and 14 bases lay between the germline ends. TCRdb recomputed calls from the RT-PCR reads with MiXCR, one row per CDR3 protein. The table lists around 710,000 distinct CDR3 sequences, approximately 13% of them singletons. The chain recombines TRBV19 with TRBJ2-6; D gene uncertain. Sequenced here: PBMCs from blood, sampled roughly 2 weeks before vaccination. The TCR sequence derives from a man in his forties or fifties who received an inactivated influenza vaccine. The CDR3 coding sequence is TGTGCCAGTAGTTCCGCTGGGTTCAGTGGGGCCAACGTCCTGACTTTC. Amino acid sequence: CASSSAGFSGANVLTF.